A single sample gave rise to the 4 T cell receptor beta chains below, sequenced in a study of OX40 agonist ivuxolimab in advanced cancers. Libraries were prepared by immunoSEQ multiplex PCR; TCRdb keeps only in-frame clonotypes and omits some of them. The sample records approximately 45,000 clones, almost 90% being singletons. This material consisted of CD4+ or CD8+ T cells sorted from blood, taken in a trial of the OX40 agonist ivuxolimab. These receptors originate from an adult with an advanced solid tumor such as melanoma, head and neck, liver or kidney cancer.

The chain employs TRBV9 and TRBJ2-3; tentative D call: TRBD2 (6 bases). The CDR3 is 14 amino acids. Germline V CDR1 and CDR2: SGDLS, YYNGEE. Trimming took 4 bases from V and 6 from J, leaving 15 bases between them. CDR3 protein: CASSPRRGEDTQYF. In DNA, the CDR3 is TGTGCCAGCAGCCCCAGGAGGGGTGAGGATACGCAGTATTTT.

This rearrangement joins TRBV28 to TRBJ1-2; D remains ambiguous. Germline V gene lookup returns CDR1 MDHEN and CDR2 SYDVKM. This CDR3 comprises 15 residues. The ends were cut back, 8 bases at V and 0 bases at J, with 16 bases in the middle. CDR3 in amino acids: CASGGAGTANYGYTF. The CDR3 nucleotides are TGTGCCAGCGGAGGCGCCGGAACTGCTAACTATGGCTACACCTTC.

The chain combines TRBV18 with TRBJ1-2, with D possibly TRBD1 on 6 matching bases. The CDR3 consists of 13 residues. Trimming took 2 bases from V and 7 from J, leaving 11 bases between them. Germline-derived CDR1 and CDR2 are KGHSH and LQKENI. CDR3 sequence (DNA): TGTGCCAGCTCACCAACGGGGGCAGGTGGCTACACCTTC. It encodes CASSPTGAGGYTF.

The rearrangement uses TRBV5-4 and TRBJ1-1; D uncertain. Germline V CDR1 and CDR2: SGHNT, YYREEE (reference sequence). The CDR3 extends over 15 amino acids. The V and J ends lost 4 bases and 2 bases respectively, with 15 bases between them. CDR3 region: CASSEGIGLNTEAFF. The CDR3 region has the DNA TGTGCCAGCAGCGAAGGAATTGGCCTAAACACTGAAGCTTTCTTT.